What follows are 3 T cell receptor beta chains derived from one specimen sequenced in a study of OX40 agonist ivuxolimab in advanced cancers. Library method: the immunoSEQ multiplex PCR assay. In its TCRdb copy, this immuneACCESS table keeps in-frame sequences only and misses some clones. Where compared with another copy, unresolved V genes explain less than half of these, and the others have no known cause. The sample table contains around 94,000 clones; only one count was recorded for roughly 88% of them. Roughly 3.8% of the sample lies in the top ten. The sample was CD4+ or CD8+ T cells sorted from blood, taken in a trial of the OX40 agonist ivuxolimab. All receptors derive from an adult with an advanced solid tumor such as melanoma, head and neck, liver or kidney cancer.

This clone came up a few times. V usage is TRBV19 and J usage is TRBJ1-3; 8 bases are a match to TRBD1. With V trimmed by 7 bases and J by 0 bases, 5 bases remained unmatched. CDR1 and CDR2 (germline): LNHDA, SQIVND (reference sequence). This CDR3 region has 15 residues. CDR3 nucleotide sequence: TGTGCCAGTATCCGGACAGGGATCTCTGGAAACACCATATATTTT. It is translated as CASIRTGISGNTIYF.

This chain connects TRBV19 to TRBJ1-4, with 10 positions matching TRBD1. The V gene's germline CDR1 is LNHDA and CDR2 SQIVND (reference sequence). The junction had 8 bases not matched to a gene; V was cut back by 5 bases and J by 8 bases. The CDR3 contains 15 residues. The CDR3 spells CASSLNLGQGEKLFF. The DNA for the CDR3 is TGTGCCAGTAGTCTCAACTTGGGACAGGGGGAAAAACTGTTTTTT.

The chain combines TRBV7-2 with TRBJ2-7; D not certain. Germline CDR1 and CDR2: SGHTA and FQGNSA. The CDR3 covers 15 residues. Trimming pared 4 bases from V and 3 bases from J, leaving 16 bases between. CDR3 in amino acids: CASSSVILHYYEQYF. DNA of the CDR3: TGTGCCAGCAGCTCGGTGATCCTCCACTACTACGAGCAGTACTTC.